A single count supports the clone carrying this T cell receptor (beta chain). The method was immunoSEQ multiplex PCR; TCRdb's version includes in-frame clones alone and lacks a portion of them. The data show some 250,000 clones, 80% to 90% seen once. The sample comes from a study of blood T cell repertoires in COVID-19. V was pared by 0 bases and J by 6 bases, with 12 bases of the junction left unmatched. Germline V gene sequence: CDR1 MGHRA, CDR2 YSYEKL. This CDR3 comprises 17 residues. The study drew participants aged about 18 to 90 years from some 23 US areas. Two negative PCRs, clearance, or symptom resolution had been documented for recovered Cohort 3 donors.

The origin of this receptor is a woman between 50 and 59 years old who had recovered from COVID-19. J is TRBJ1-1 and V is TRBV4-1, with 8 positions matching TRBD1. Input material: PBMCs or T cells enriched from blood (not recorded which). The CDR3 nucleotides read TGCGCCAGCAGCCAAGAATCGTGGCAGGGGGCGCGGGCTGAAGCTTTCTTT. Amino acids: CASSQESWQGARAEAFF.